This T cell receptor (beta chain) was retrieved from a study of CD8+ T cells in alopecia areata. About the study: Severity scoring for treated patients was based on the percentage of affected scalp area.

Study-wide results and limits: Among the top 100, expanded CD8+ clones were significantly decreased by tofacitinib, as was scalp clonality.

Sample treatment: oral pan-JAK inhibitor, 5-10 mg twice daily. As part of sample collection, lesional scalp punch biopsies and peripheral blood were taken from alopecia areata patients. This clone was picked up a small number of times. Its cognate antigen is unknown. Once RNA had been extracted, it was reverse transcribed into cDNA to act as the sequencing template. TCRdb's table, derived via immunoSEQ multiplex PCR, lists solely in-frame clones and lacks some. The profile shows approximately 210,000 clones, just over 65% of them singletons. V gave up 2 bases and J gave up 2 bases; unmatched junction bases: 3. Germline V gene lookup returns CDR1 SNHLY and CDR2 FYNNEI. The CDR3 totals 16 residues.

This receptor was identified in a human donor with alopecia areata. The sequences come from CD4+ T cells sorted from blood, collected between weeks 43 and 45, from a patient treated with tofacitinib. V and J are TRBV2 and TRBJ2-2; 9 nucleotides agree with TRBD2. CDR3 sequence (DNA): TGTGCCAGCAGTGAAAATAGCGGGGGCAACACCGGGGAGCTGTTTTTT. Residues: CASSENSGGNTGELFF. Full variable domain (missing parts from reference TRBV2 and TRBJ2-2): EPEVTQTPSHQVTQMGQEVILRCVPISNHLYFYWYRQILGQKVEFLVSFYNNEISEKSEIFDDQFSVERPDGSNFTLKIRSTKLEDSAMYFCASSENSGGNTGELFFGEGSRLTVL.